This T cell receptor beta chain was sequenced during a study of T cell responses to AZD1222 COVID-19 vaccine. As for this clone: Its antigen remains unidentified.

Profiled with immunoSEQ multiplex PCR; TCRdb holds only in-frame clones, not every one. Of about 26,000 clones listed, 88% were seen once; the top ten hold around 2.9%. Pooling covered second doses at about 4 or about 12 weeks. Study observations and caveats: Donors were largely white British and mainly female; clonal diversity was possibly underestimated. Nearly half of spike-specific TCRs reportedly target variant regions that are unmutated in the B.1.351 and B.1.1.7 variants. Two doses of AZD1222 preceded a rise in Spike-specific TCR breadth and depth.

V shed 3 bases and J shed 1 base, with 14 bases lying between them. Germline values: CDR1 SGHDN, CDR2 FVKESK. This CDR3 is 16 amino acids long. Sequencing used peripheral blood, obtained 28 days after the second AZD1222 dose. This TCR was recovered from an adult who received the AZD1222 COVID-19 vaccine. V is TRBV14 and J is TRBJ2-3, with unresolved D. This CDR3 is CASSHRVSLGTDTQYF. The CDR3 DNA is TGTGCCAGCAGCCATCGGGTCTCCCTAGGCACAGATACGCAGTATTTT. Looking up the rest from reference TRBV14 and TRBJ2-3 gives the full variable domain: EAGVTQFPSHSVIEKGQTVTLRCDPISGHDNLYWYRRVMGKEIKFLLHFVKESKQDESGMPNNRFLAERTGGTYSTLKVQPAELEDSGVYFCASSHRVSLGTDTQYFGPGTRLTVL.